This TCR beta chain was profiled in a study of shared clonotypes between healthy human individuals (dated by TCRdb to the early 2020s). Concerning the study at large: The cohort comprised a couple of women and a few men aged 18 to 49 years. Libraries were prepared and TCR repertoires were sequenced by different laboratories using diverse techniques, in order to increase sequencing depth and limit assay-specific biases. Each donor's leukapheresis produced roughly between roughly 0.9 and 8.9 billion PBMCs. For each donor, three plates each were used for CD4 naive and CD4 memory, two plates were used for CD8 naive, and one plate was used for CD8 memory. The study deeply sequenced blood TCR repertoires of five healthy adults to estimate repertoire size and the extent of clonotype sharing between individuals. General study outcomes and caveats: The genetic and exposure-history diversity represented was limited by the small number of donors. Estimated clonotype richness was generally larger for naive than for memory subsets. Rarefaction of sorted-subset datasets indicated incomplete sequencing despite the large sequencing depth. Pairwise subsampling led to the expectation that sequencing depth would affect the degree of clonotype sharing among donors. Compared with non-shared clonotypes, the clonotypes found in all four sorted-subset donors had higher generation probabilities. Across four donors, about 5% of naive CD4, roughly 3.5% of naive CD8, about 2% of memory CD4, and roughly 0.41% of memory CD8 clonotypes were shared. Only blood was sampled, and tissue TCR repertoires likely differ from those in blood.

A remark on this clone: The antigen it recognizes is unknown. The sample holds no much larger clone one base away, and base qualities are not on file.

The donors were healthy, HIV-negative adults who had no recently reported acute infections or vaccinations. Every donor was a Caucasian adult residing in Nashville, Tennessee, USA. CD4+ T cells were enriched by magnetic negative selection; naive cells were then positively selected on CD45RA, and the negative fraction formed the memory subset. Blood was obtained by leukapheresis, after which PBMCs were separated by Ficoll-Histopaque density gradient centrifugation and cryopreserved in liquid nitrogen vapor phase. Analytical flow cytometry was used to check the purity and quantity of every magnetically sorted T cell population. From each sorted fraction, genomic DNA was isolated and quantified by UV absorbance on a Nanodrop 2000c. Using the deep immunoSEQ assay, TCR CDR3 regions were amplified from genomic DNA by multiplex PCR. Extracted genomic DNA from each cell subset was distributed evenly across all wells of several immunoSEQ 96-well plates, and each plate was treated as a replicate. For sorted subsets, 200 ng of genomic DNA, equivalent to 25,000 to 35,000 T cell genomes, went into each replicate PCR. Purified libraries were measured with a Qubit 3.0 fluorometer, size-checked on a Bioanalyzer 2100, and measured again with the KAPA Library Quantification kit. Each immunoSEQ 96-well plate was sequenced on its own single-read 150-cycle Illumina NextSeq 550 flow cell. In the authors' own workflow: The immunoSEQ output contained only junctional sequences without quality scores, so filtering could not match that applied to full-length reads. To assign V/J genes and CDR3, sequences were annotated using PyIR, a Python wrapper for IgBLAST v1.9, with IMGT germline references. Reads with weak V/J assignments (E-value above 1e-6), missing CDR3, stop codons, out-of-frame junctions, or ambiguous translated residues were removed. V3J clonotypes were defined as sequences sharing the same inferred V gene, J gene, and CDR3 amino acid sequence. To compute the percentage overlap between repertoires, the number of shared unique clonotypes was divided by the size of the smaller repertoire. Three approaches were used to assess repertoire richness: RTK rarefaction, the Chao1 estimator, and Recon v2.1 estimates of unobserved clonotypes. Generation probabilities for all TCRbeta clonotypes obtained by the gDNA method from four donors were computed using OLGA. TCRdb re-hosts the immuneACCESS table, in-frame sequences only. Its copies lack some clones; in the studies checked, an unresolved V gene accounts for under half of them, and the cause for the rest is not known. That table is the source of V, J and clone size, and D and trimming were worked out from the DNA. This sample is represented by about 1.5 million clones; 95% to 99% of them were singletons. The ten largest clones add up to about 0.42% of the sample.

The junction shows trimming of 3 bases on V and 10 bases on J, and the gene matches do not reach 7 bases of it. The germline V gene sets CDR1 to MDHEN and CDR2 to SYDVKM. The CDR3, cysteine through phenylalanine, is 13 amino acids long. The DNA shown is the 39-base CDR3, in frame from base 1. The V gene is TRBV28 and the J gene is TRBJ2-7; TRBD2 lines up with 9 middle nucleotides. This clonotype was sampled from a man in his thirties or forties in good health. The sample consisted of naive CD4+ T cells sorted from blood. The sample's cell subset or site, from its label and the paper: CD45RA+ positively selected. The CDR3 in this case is CASSFPSGIDQYF. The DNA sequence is TGTGCCAGCAGTTTCCCTAGCGGGATCGATCAGTACTTC.